This T cell receptor (beta chain) was sequenced during a study of monozygotic twins with inflammatory bowel disease. Total RNA input per TCR library was roughly 3,500 ng. TCRalpha and TCRbeta cDNA was put through two nested PCRs of approximately 17 and 9 cycles. One entry per CDR3 protein, without DNA, is what TCRdb gives after re-calling the 5' RACE reads. In all, the sample yields around 400,000 distinct CDR3 sequences. The CDR3 is 17 amino acids. From germline, CDR1 is MGHRA and CDR2 YSYEKL. Study results and limitations: Treatment differences in immunosuppression may have added variability to the repertoires of patients.

A remark on this clonotype: The antigen is undetermined.

The origin of this receptor is a human donor with ulcerative colitis or Crohn's disease, or a healthy co-twin of an affected twin (not recorded which). J is TRBJ2-3 and V is TRBV4-1; no DNA is available, so the TRBD2 call from TCRdb remains unchecked. The source material was blood. The CDR3 protein is CASSHSGRAGGTDTQYF.